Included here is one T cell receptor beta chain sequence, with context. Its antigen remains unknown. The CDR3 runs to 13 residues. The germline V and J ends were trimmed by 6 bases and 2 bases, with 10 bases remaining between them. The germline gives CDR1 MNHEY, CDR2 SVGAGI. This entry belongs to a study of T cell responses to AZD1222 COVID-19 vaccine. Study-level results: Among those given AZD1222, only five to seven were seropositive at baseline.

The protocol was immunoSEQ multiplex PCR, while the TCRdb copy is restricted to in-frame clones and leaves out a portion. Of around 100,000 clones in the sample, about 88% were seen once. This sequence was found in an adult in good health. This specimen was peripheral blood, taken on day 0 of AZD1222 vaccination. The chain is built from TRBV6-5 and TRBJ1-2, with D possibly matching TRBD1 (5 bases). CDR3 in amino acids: CASRMTENYGYTF. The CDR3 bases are TGTGCCAGCAGGATGACAGAAAACTATGGCTACACCTTC.